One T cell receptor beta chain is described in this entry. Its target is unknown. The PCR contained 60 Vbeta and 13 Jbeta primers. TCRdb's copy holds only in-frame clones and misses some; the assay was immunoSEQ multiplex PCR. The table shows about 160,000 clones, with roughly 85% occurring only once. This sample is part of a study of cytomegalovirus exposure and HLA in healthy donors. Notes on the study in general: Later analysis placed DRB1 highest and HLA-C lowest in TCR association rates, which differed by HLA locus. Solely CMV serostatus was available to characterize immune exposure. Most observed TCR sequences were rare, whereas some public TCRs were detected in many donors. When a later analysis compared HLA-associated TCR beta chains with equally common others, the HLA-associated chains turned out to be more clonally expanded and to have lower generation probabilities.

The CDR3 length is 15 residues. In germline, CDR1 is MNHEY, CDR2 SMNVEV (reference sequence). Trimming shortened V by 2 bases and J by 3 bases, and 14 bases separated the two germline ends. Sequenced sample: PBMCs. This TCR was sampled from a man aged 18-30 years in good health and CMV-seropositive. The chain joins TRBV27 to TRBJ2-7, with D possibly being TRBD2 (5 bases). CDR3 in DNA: TGTGCCAGCAGTTTAAATTCACTAGTCGGCTACGAGCAGTACTTC. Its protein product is CASSLNSLVGYEQYF.